These 27 T cell receptor beta chains were sequenced from one sample in a study of somatic mutations in cytotoxic T cells in rheumatoid arthritis. The table came from immunoSEQ multiplex PCR; TCRdb's copy has only in-frame clones and leaves some out. The sample consists of 17,000 or so clones, about 80% of them appearing once. Sequencing was performed on CD8+ T cells sorted from blood. Receptor source: an adult with rheumatoid arthritis.

This chain joins TRBV19 and TRBJ2-7, with 12 nucleotides matching TRBD2. The trim removed 1 base at V and 2 bases at J, leaving 3 bases unmatched. The CDR3 consists of 16 residues. Germline V gene sequence: CDR1 LNHDA, CDR2 SQIVND (reference sequence). CDR3: CASSIGWTSGAYEQYF. The CDR3 nucleotides are TGTGCCAGTAGTATAGGTTGGACTAGCGGGGCCTACGAGCAGTACTTC.

The chain carries TRBV27 and TRBJ1-1, with a possible D match to TRBD1 (6 bases). Germline loops: CDR1 MNHEY, CDR2 SMNVEV (reference sequence). This CDR3 region has 14 residues. Trimming removed 1 base at V and 5 bases at J, with 11 bases between. CDR3 loop: CASSLLGGGTEAFF. Here the CDR3 DNA reads TGTGCCAGCAGTTTATTAGGGGGTGGTACTGAAGCTTTCTTT.

This chain links TRBV4-1 with TRBJ1-5; TRBD1 matches 7 bases. This CDR3 has 16 residues. Germline loops: CDR1 MGHRA, CDR2 YSYEKL. Losses at the gene ends were 3 bases for V and 2 bases for J; bases not matched to a gene: 7. CDR3 protein: CASSQDDRARNQPQHF. The DNA of the CDR3 is TGCGCCAGCAGCCAGGATGACAGGGCCCGCAATCAGCCCCAGCATTTT.

The gene calls are TRBV7-8 and TRBJ1-1; the D gene is possibly TRBD1 (6 bases). The CDR3 covers 16 residues. V was trimmed by 5 bases and J by 3 bases, leaving 19 bases between them. CDR1 and CDR2 from the germline V gene are SGHVS and FQNEAQ. The CDR3: CASSTGTPRGYTEAFF. The CDR3 bases are TGTGCCAGCAGCACCGGGACCCCAAGGGGGTACACTGAAGCTTTCTTT.

The CDR3 DNA reads as TGTGCCAGCAGTTTTAACGGACTAGAGGAAGAGACCCAGTACTTC. It yields the protein CASSFNGLEEETQYF. The chain carries TRBV27 and TRBJ2-5; 7 bases align to TRBD2. CDR3 length equals 15 residues. Germline CDR1 is MNHEY and CDR2 is SMNVEV (reference sequence). V shed 3 bases, J shed 3 bases, and the junction held 7 bases outside the gene matches.

The CDR3 reads CASSQLGVTSLDTQYF. The CDR3 DNA is TGTGCCAGCAGCCAGCTCGGGGTGACTAGTTTAGATACGCAGTATTTT. The chain employs TRBV7-6 and TRBJ2-3, with D perhaps TRBD2 (6 bases). With 5 bases removed from V and 5 bases from J, the gap between germline ends came to 20 bases. This CDR3 is 16 amino acids long. CDR1 and CDR2 (germline): SGHVS, FNYEAQ. Full variable domain (outside the CDR3, taken from reference TRBV7-6 and TRBJ2-3): GAGVSQSPRYKVTKRGQDVALRCDPISGHVSLYWYRQALGQGPEFLTYFNYEAQQDKSGLPNDRFSAERPEGSISTLTIQRTEQRDSAMYRCASSQLGVTSLDTQYFGPGTRLTVL.

The rearrangement uses TRBV27 and TRBJ2-7; D unresolved. V was shortened by 8 bases and J by 0 bases, with 8 bases between the two germline ends. The germline gives CDR1 MNHEY, CDR2 SMNVEV (reference sequence). There are 12 residues in the CDR3. CDR3 nucleotide sequence: TGTGCCAGCGGCTCTAGCTCCTACGAGCAGTACTTC. It codes for CASGSSSYEQYF.

The chain has TRBV30 and TRBJ2-7; maybe TRBD2 (6 bases). Germline V CDR1 and CDR2: GTSNPN, SVGIG (reference sequence). Trimming cost V 2 bases and J 2 bases, with 13 bases left between them. The CDR3 is 14 residues long. This chain's CDR3 is CAWSLAGSPYEQYF. CDR3 bases: TGTGCCTGGAGTTTGGCGGGAAGCCCCTACGAGCAGTACTTC. The entire variable domain, with the rest obtained from reference TRBV30 and TRBJ2-7, is as follows: SQTIHQWPATLVQPVGSPLSLECTVEGTSNPNLYWYRQAAGRGLQLLFYSVGIGQISSEVPQNLSASRPQDRQFILSSKKLLLSDSGFYLCAWSLAGSPYEQYFGPGTRLTVT.

Here the CDR3 reads CASSQVSGLSTGELFF. DNA of the CDR3: TGTGCCAGCAGCCAAGTGTCAGGGTTAAGCACCGGGGAGCTGTTTTTT. V gene TRBV4-2 combines with J gene TRBJ2-2; possible D gene TRBD1, 5 bases. V shed 1 base and J shed 4 bases, with 13 bases lying between them. The CDR3 is 16 residues long. From germline, CDR1 is LGHNA and CDR2 YNFKEQ.

The genes are TRBV2 and TRBJ1-2, with D unclear. V was cut by 3 bases and J by 6 bases, with 11 bases left in between. CDR3 length: 13 amino acids. Germline V gene lookup returns CDR1 SNHLY and CDR2 FYNNEI. This CDR3 reads CASSDGVVNGYTF. In DNA form, the CDR3 reads TGTGCCAGCAGTGATGGAGTAGTAAATGGCTACACCTTC. The full variable domain, its missing parts supplied by reference TRBV2 and TRBJ1-2, is EPEVTQTPSHQVTQMGQEVILRCVPISNHLYFYWYRQILGQKVEFLVSFYNNEISEKSEIFDDQFSVERPDGSNFTLKIRSTKLEDSAMYFCASSDGVVNGYTFGSGTRLTVV.

This clone was seen only a few times. The chain joins TRBV6-5 to TRBJ2-7; D is tentatively TRBD1 or TRBD2 (5 bases each). Germline-derived CDR1 and CDR2 are MNHEY and SVGAGI. V was trimmed by 2 bases and J by 1 base, leaving 9 bases between them. CDR3 length equals 14 residues. In DNA, the CDR3 is TGTGCCAGCAGTTACCGGGACCGGTCCTACGAGCAGTACTTC. This encodes CASSYRDRSYEQYF.

The chain carries TRBV11-2 and TRBJ1-5; D gene ambiguous. The CDR3 has 15 amino acids. V was pared by 1 base and J by 2 bases, with 9 bases between. The germline gives CDR1 SGHAT, CDR2 FQNNGV. CDR3 DNA sequence: TGTGCCAGCAGCTTAGGTTCCTATGGCAATCAGCCCCAGCATTTT. Translating gives CASSLGSYGNQPQHF.

The chain recombines TRBV15 with TRBJ2-2, with D unresolved. V lost 0 bases, J lost 4 bases, and 9 bases lay in between. The CDR3 runs 15 residues. Germline V gives CDR1 LNHNV, CDR2 YYDKDF (reference sequence). The CDR3 coding sequence is TGTGCCACCAGCAGAGATCAATCTACCACCGGGGAGCTGTTTTTT. Its translation is CATSRDQSTTGELFF.

The chain links TRBV4-1 to TRBJ1-4; D is possibly TRBD1 (5 bases). Per the germline V gene, CDR1 is MGHRA and CDR2 is YSYEKL. V was pared by 0 bases and J by 5 bases, with 16 bases between. The CDR3 totals 17 residues. CDR3: CASSQDSGLGGNEKLFF. DNA for the CDR3: TGCGCCAGCAGCCAAGACTCAGGGTTGGGCGGCAATGAAAAACTGTTTTTT.

CDR3 amino acids: CASSYPSSSYNSPLHF. Here the CDR3 DNA reads TGTGCCAGCAGTTACCCCAGTAGCTCCTATAATTCACCCCTCCACTTT. The chain has TRBV6-6 and TRBJ1-6; D unresolved. The germline V gene has CDR1 MNHNY and CDR2 SVGAGI (reference sequence). Deletions cut 2 bases from V and 0 bases from J, with 8 bases between. The CDR3 spans 16 residues.

This clone was observed a handful of times. This sequence joins TRBV19 and TRBJ1-4; TRBD1 agrees at 7 bases. The CDR3 consists of 15 residues. V dropped 5 bases and J dropped 8; count of bases not matched to a gene: 11. The germline CDR1 and CDR2 sequences are LNHDA and SQIVND (reference sequence). CDR3 region: CASSPYDRVEEKLFF. CDR3 bases: TGTGCCAGTAGTCCATACGACAGGGTGGAAGAAAAACTGTTTTTT.

The V call is TRBV2, the J call TRBJ2-7; TRBD1 aligns across 12 bases. The CDR3 consists of 15 residues. V lost 1 base, J lost 4 bases, and 2 bases stayed unmatched. CDR1 is SNHLY, CDR2 FYNNEI, per germline. CDR3 nucleotides: TGTGCCAGCAGTGAAGGGGGACAGGGGGCTTACGAGCAGTACTTC. Protein sequence: CASSEGGQGAYEQYF.

The rearrangement links TRBV5-5 to TRBJ2-7, with TRBD1 identical over 9 bases. In germline, CDR1 is SGHKS, CDR2 YYEKEE (reference sequence). The CDR3 sequence is 13 residues long. The junction had 9 bases not matched to a gene; V was cut back by 9 bases and J by 5 bases. CDR3 protein: CATMGDRANEQYF. CDR3 bases: TGTGCCACAATGGGGGACAGGGCGAACGAGCAGTACTTC.

The CDR3 reads CAISLLLEGTGEGYGYTF. The CDR3, as DNA: TGTGCCATCAGCCTTCTCCTCGAGGGGACAGGGGAAGGTTATGGCTACACCTTC. The V call is TRBV10-3, the J call TRBJ1-2, with 10 bases lining up with TRBD1. This CDR3 is built from 18 residues. Germline V gene data show CDR1 as ENHRY and CDR2 as SYGVKD. The junction had 18 bases not matched to a gene; V was cut back by 6 bases and J by 5 bases.

This clone has only one observation. The J gene is TRBJ2-7, the V gene TRBV27; D is possibly TRBD1 or TRBD2 (5 bases each). The CDR3 contains 14 residues. Trimming left V 3 bases short and J 5 bases short, with 14 bases between. Germline V CDR1 and CDR2: MNHEY, SMNVEV (reference sequence). CDR3 loop: CASSFGGAPHEQYF. The CDR3, as DNA: TGTGCCAGCAGTTTTGGGGGAGCTCCCCACGAGCAGTACTTC.

The chain combines TRBV19 with TRBJ2-1; 8 nucleotides agree with TRBD2. Germline assignment: CDR1 LNHDA and CDR2 SQIVND (reference sequence). The CDR3 has 15 residues. With 6 bases clipped from V and 1 base from J, the junction kept 5 bases outside the gene matches. The CDR3 loop is CASRILAGSYNEQFF. CDR3 bases: TGTGCCAGTAGGATCCTAGCGGGTTCCTACAATGAGCAGTTCTTC.

The CDR3 nucleotides are TGTGCCAGCACCTTGGGGGGACTAGCGAGGGCCGGGGAGCTGTTTTTT. Translation: CASTLGGLARAGELFF. The rearrangement links TRBV11-3 to TRBJ2-2; the match to TRBD2 covers 10 bases. V lost 7 bases, J lost 6 bases, and 11 bases stayed unmatched. The CDR3 is 16 amino acids. Germline values: CDR1 SGHNT, CDR2 YENEEA.

The J gene is TRBJ2-1, the V gene TRBV9; possibly TRBD1 or TRBD2 for D (6 bases each). V was pared by 5 bases and J by 7 bases, with 16 bases between. The CDR3 contains 14 residues. CDR1 is SGDLS and CDR2 is YYNGEE in the germline V gene. In DNA, the CDR3 is TGTGCCAGCAGGGACACCGCGGGACAAAATGAGCAGTTCTTC. It encodes CASRDTAGQNEQFF.

CDR3 nucleotides: TGTGCCAGCAGCTTATTGAGCCGGACTGAAGCTTTCTTT. It translates to CASSLLSRTEAFF. This chain uses TRBV11-3 with TRBJ1-1; D gene unclear. The germline V gene has CDR1 SGHNT and CDR2 YENEEA. The CDR3 covers 13 residues. Trimming removed 2 bases from V and 5 bases from J, with 9 bases in between.

The chain has TRBV13 and TRBJ2-5, with TRBD1 matching over 11 bases. V lost 5 bases, J lost 5 bases, and 7 bases stayed unmatched. Germline CDR1 and CDR2: PRHDT and FYEKMQ (reference sequence). The CDR3 totals 15 residues. The CDR3 loop reads CASSTWTGGSETQYF. CDR3 nucleotides: TGTGCCAGCAGCACCTGGACAGGGGGCTCGGAGACCCAGTACTTC.

The chain joins TRBV19 to TRBJ1-1; D gene ambiguous. This CDR3 is 11 amino acids long. V dropped 10 bases and J dropped 5 bases, with 11 bases sitting between them. Looked up from germline, CDR1 is LNHDA and CDR2 is SQIVND (reference sequence). As DNA, the CDR3 is TGTGCCACCTCGTACGGGACTGAAGCTTTCTTT. It encodes CATSYGTEAFF.

The CDR3 nucleotides read TGTGCTAGCGATTTCCAACAGGGGGCTTGGACGGGAGTCACAGATACGCAGTATTTT. It encodes CASDFQQGAWTGVTDTQYF. The V gene is TRBV12-5, the J gene TRBJ2-3; 9 bases agree with TRBD1. Trimming took 9 bases from V and 2 from J; bases not matched to a gene: 21. Germline CDR1 and CDR2: LGHNT and FRNRAP. The CDR3 spans 19 residues.